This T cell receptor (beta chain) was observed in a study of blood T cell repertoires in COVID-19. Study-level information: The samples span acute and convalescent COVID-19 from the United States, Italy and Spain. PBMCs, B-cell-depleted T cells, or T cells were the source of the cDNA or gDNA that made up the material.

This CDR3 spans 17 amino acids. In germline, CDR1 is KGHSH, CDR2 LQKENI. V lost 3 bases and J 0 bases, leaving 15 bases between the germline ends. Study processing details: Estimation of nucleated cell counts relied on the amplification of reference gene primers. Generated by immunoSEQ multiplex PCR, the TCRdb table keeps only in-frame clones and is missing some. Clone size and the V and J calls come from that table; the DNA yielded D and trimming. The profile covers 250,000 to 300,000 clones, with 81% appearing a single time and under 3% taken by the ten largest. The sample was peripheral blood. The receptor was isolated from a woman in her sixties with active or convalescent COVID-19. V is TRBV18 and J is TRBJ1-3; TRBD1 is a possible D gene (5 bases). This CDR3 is CASSPPKAGPSGNTIYF. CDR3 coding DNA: TGTGCCAGCTCACCGCCTAAAGCAGGGCCCTCTGGAAACACCATATATTTT.